One TCR beta chain is described in this entry. Its antigen is unknown. The treatment here: 10-day PBMC culture with coronavirus spike peptide pools or control peptides (ViraFEST assay). Researchers collected the unexposed donor's CD4+ T cells before the COVID-19 pandemic (2011-2018). The data were taken from a study of vaccination and CD4 T cells after COVID-19. As for the study in general: Convalescent patients gave post-COVID blood a median about 100 days post-diagnosis, range 35 to 161.

Researchers used the Oncomine TCR Beta short-read assay to sequence DNA from cultured CD4+ T cells. From the PCR reads, TCRdb called clonotypes with MiXCR, one entry per CDR3 protein. The sample includes several thousand distinct CDR3 sequences, roughly 46% of them seen just once. CDR1 and CDR2 from the germline V gene are MNHNS and SASEGT. The CDR3 consists of 14 residues. Trimming pared 1 base from V and 2 bases from J, leaving 8 bases between. The TCR comes from a human donor in good health. The specimen sequenced was CD4+ T cells from blood, cultured in vitro. The chain combines TRBV6-1 with TRBJ2-5; unclear D gene. CDR3 protein: CASSEGSWQETQYF. DNA for the CDR3: TGTGCCAGCAGTGAAGGGAGTTGGCAAGAGACCCAGTACTTC.